The sequence of this T cell receptor (beta chain) was determined in a study of blood T cell repertoires in COVID-19. Study at large: Acute and convalescent COVID-19 samples came from the United States, Italy and Spain. The cDNA or gDNA used as material had been derived from T cells, B-cell-depleted T cells, or PBMCs.

In the original analysis: It was from reference gene primer amplification that nucleated cell counts were estimated. Assay: immunoSEQ multiplex PCR; the TCRdb copy retains only in-frame clones and omits some. The DNA gave D and trimming, while V, J and clone size come from that table. The table lists 100,000 to 120,000 clones, around 84% of them singletons, with under 9.5% in the top ten. This clone is a singleton in its sample. The germline V gene encodes CDR1 KGHSH and CDR2 LQKENI. The ends were cut back, 2 bases at V and 0 bases at J, with 19 bases in the middle. This CDR3 is built from 19 residues.

This TCR was recovered from a woman in her thirties or forties with acute or convalescent COVID-19. The specimen sequenced was peripheral blood. The V and J genes are TRBV18 and TRBJ2-2; D perhaps matches TRBD1 (6 bases). The CDR3 loop is CASSPSIFGTQANTGELFF. In DNA, the CDR3 is TGTGCCAGCTCACCAAGTATCTTCGGGACACAAGCGAACACCGGGGAGCTGTTTTTT.